A selection of T cell receptor beta chains follows, all from one sample in a study of human T cells and chemical hapten exposure. TCRdb called the RACE reads again in MiXCR, with one record for every CDR3 protein. This table holds under 100,000 distinct CDR3 sequences, roughly 10% found once. The input for sequencing was whole blood, taken in connection with sensitization to the hapten diphenylcyclopropenone (DPC). The source is a woman aged 50 to 60 with alopecia areata. Some clones in this sample may be carry-over from other donors' samples. Both conserved end residues are part of each CDR3. D genes are given only for firm matches. Clone sizes are given selectively: once, few, many, or a class where the clone is expanded.

V,size,J,D,CDR3,DNA
TRBV6-2/TRBV6-3,many,TRBJ2-1,TRBD1,CASRAPGQGSSWFF,TGTGCCAGCAGGGCCCCGGGACAGGGGTCCTCTTGGTTCTTC
TRBV18,many,TRBJ2-3,TRBD2,CASSPRLAGGTSTDTQYF,TGTGCCAGCTCACCCCGACTAGCGGGAGGGACGAGCACAGATACGCAGTATTTT
TRBV10-3,few,TRBJ1-4,TRBD1,CAAAGTGGAGIEKLFF,TGTGCCGCGGCCGGGACAGGGGGCGCGGGGATTGAAAAACTGTTTTTT
TRBV7-8,many,TRBJ2-3,TRBD2,CASRWGEAGRTDTQYF,TGTGCCAGCAGATGGGGTGAAGCGGGGCGCACAGATACGCAGTATTTT
TRBV4-1,NA,TRBJ2-7,NA,CASSQEGGPRGGQYF,TGCGCCAGCAGCCAAGAAGGCGGACCCCGTGGAGGGCAGTACTTC
TRBV21-1,many,TRBJ2-2,NA,CASSYQDRGDGELFF,TGTGCCAGCAGCTATCAGGACAGGGGAGACGGGGAGCTGTTTTTT
TRBV28,many,TRBJ2-5,NA,CASRWALPTETQYF,TGTGCCAGCAGGTGGGCCCTCCCGACCGAGACCCAGTACTTC
TRBV11-2,many,TRBJ2-2,TRBD2,CASSPGLAVRTGELFF,TGTGCCAGCAGCCCAGGACTAGCGGTTCGTACCGGGGAGCTGTTTTTT
TRBV20-1,many,TRBJ2-7,TRBD2,CSATGTSPTYEQYF,TGCAGTGCCACCGGGACTAGCCCCACCTACGAGCAGTACTTC
TRBV6-6,many,TRBJ2-7,NA,CASSSPPGEQYF,TGTGCCAGCAGTTCCCCTCCGGGAGAGCAGTACTTC
TRBV10-2,few,TRBJ1-4,NA,CATRQAPNEKLFF,TGCGCCACTCGACAGGCTCCTAATGAAAAACTGTTTTTT
TRBV10-3,many,TRBJ2-7,NA,CAISAVGREQYF,TGTGCCATCAGTGCCGTGGGTAGGGAGCAGTACTTC
TRBV7-6,many,TRBJ2-5,TRBD2,CASSIEPGLAGEGQETQYF,TGTGCCAGCAGCATTGAACCGGGACTAGCGGGAGAAGGGCAAGAGACCCAGTACTTC
TRBV28,NA,TRBJ2-2,NA,CASSRAGTYTGELFF,TGTGCCAGCAGTAGGGCAGGGACCTACACCGGGGAGCTGTTTTTT
TRBV28,NA,TRBJ2-5,NA,CASSLGRMEETQYF,TGTGCCAGCAGTTTAGGACGGATGGAGGAGACCCAGTACTTC
TRBV29-1,few,TRBJ2-1,TRBD2,CSVCSGGRYEQFF,TGCAGCGTTTGTAGCGGGGGGAGGTATGAGCAGTTCTTC
TRBV10-3,NA,TRBJ2-1,NA,CAISDSSRVGNEQFF,TGTGCCATCAGTGACTCCTCAAGGGTCGGGAATGAGCAGTTCTTC
TRBV20-1,NA,TRBJ2-3,NA,CSARDPLKDTDTQYF,TGCAGTGCTAGAGATCCTCTCAAGGACACAGATACGCAGTATTTT
TRBV3-1,NA,TRBJ2-7,NA,CASSLGLSSYEQYF,TGTGCCAGCAGCCTAGGTCTTAGCTCCTACGAGCAGTACTTC
TRBV20-1,many,TRBJ2-7,NA,CSAREGAYEQYF,TGCAGTGCTAGAGAGGGCGCCTACGAGCAGTACTTC
TRBV14,NA,TRBJ2-7,NA,CASSPRGSLSYEQYF,TGTGCCAGCAGCCCCCGGGGTAGCCTTTCCTACGAGCAGTACTTC
TRBV20-1,NA,TRBJ2-3,TRBD2,CSAPSGRAGGTQYF,TGCAGTGCTCCCAGCGGGAGGGCCGGTGGTACGCAGTATTTT
TRBV10-3,many,TRBJ1-4,NA,CAISTGTTNEKLFF,TGTGCCATCAGTACCGGGACGACTAATGAAAAACTGTTTTTT
TRBV6-5,many,TRBJ2-3,NA,CASSYGGLSTARFTQYF,TGTGCCAGCAGTTACGGCGGGCTATCTACTGCAAGGTTTACGCAGTATTTT
TRBV29-1,many,TRBJ1-5,NA,CSVARDMNQPQHF,TGCAGCGTTGCGCGGGATATGAATCAGCCCCAGCATTTT
TRBV10-3,NA,TRBJ2-7,NA,CAISERIWEQYF,TGTGCCATCAGTGAGAGAATCTGGGAGCAGTACTTC
TRBV27,many,TRBJ2-7,NA,CASSLGDWAGEQYF,TGTGCCAGCAGTTTAGGAGACTGGGCTGGCGAGCAGTACTTC
TRBV24-1,few,TRBJ1-1,NA,CATSDSRKGWNTEAFF,TGTGCCACCAGTGATTCCCGGAAGGGGTGGAACACTGAAGCTTTCTTT
TRBV6-1,few,TRBJ2-5,NA,CASTPNPGETQYF,TGTGCCAGCACCCCAAACCCGGGCGAGACCCAGTACTTC
TRBV20-1,few,TRBJ1-1,NA,CSARDLRRGRDTEAFF,TGCAGTGCTAGAGATTTACGGAGGGGGAGGGACACTGAAGCTTTCTTT
TRBV12-3/TRBV12-4,NA,TRBJ2-7,TRBD2,CASSLVGGSSYEQYF,TGTGCCAGCAGTTTGGTGGGGGGGAGCTCCTACGAGCAGTACTTC
TRBV7-3,NA,TRBJ2-1,NA,CASSLLTSSYNEQFF,TGTGCCAGCAGTCTTCTCACCTCCTCCTACAATGAGCAGTTCTTC
TRBV2,few,TRBJ2-7,NA,CATLGLGVDYEQYF,TGTGCCACCCTCGGGCTGGGTGTTGACTACGAGCAGTACTTC
TRBV29-1,few,TRBJ1-1,TRBD1,CSVDNRQGGRTEAFF,TGCAGCGTCGATAACCGACAGGGCGGACGCACTGAAGCTTTCTTT
TRBV7-9,many,TRBJ1-5,NA,CASSLASGRNQPQHF,TGTGCCAGCAGCTTAGCGTCAGGGCGCAATCAGCCCCAGCATTTT